A selection of T cell receptor beta chains follows, all from one sample in a study of cytomegalovirus exposure and HLA in healthy donors. Sequencing used immunoSEQ multiplex PCR; TCRdb keeps in-frame clones, though not all of them. This table has about 160,000 clones, approximately 90% appearing once. The sequenced sample consisted of PBMCs. Every receptor here comes from a man between 18 and 35 years old in good health and CMV-seronegative. Each CDR3 is given with its conserved first and last residue. Each record gives: J gene, clone size, CDR3 length, D gene, V gene, CDR3 protein, CDR3 DNA. The D gene is left open where the match is weak. Only part of the rows carry a size: once, few, many, or a class if the clone is expanded.

J: TRBJ2-6; size: NA; length: 17; D: NA; V: TRBV6-4; CDR3: CASSAGTKEGGANVLTF; DNA: TGTGCCAGCAGCGCCGGGACAAAAGAAGGAGGGGCCAACGTCCTGACTTTC
J: TRBJ2-5; size: NA; length: 17; D: TRBD1; V: TRBV4-1; CDR3: CASSQDRGRGLPETQYF; DNA: TGCGCCAGCAGCCAAGATCGGGGCAGGGGGCTCCCAGAGACCCAGTACTTC
J: TRBJ1-5; size: NA; length: 14; D: NA; V: TRBV19; CDR3: CASSIFQGNQPQHF; DNA: TGTGCCAGTAGTATCTTTCAGGGCAATCAGCCCCAGCATTTT
J: TRBJ2-7; size: few; length: 15; D: TRBD2; V: TRBV4-2; CDR3: CASSQDGSGSYEQYF; DNA: TGTGCCAGCAGCCAAGATGGGAGCGGGAGTTACGAGCAGTACTTC
J: TRBJ1-1; size: NA; length: 15; D: TRBD1; V: TRBV18; CDR3: CASSLRTGSDTEAFF; DNA: TGTGCCAGCTCACTCCGGACAGGGTCGGACACTGAAGCTTTCTTT
J: TRBJ2-7; size: NA; length: 15; D: NA; V: TRBV2; CDR3: CASSEGTVFSYEQYF; DNA: TGTGCCAGCAGTGAAGGGACAGTCTTCTCCTACGAGCAGTACTTC
J: TRBJ2-7; size: NA; length: 16; D: NA; V: TRBV4-3; CDR3: CASSQNEQGFSYEQYF; DNA: TGCGCCAGCAGCCAAAACGAACAGGGATTCTCCTACGAGCAGTACTTC
J: TRBJ2-5; size: NA; length: 13; D: NA; V: TRBV27; CDR3: CASSPGISGAQYF; DNA: TGTGCCAGCAGTCCGGGGATATCTGGGGCCCAGTACTTC
J: TRBJ1-1; size: NA; length: 14; D: TRBD1; V: TRBV27; CDR3: CASSPGQENTEAFF; DNA: TGTGCCAGCAGTCCGGGACAGGAGAACACTGAAGCTTTCTTT
J: TRBJ1-2; size: NA; length: 16; D: NA; V: TRBV6-1; CDR3: CASSEPGASLNYGYTF; DNA: TGTGCCAGCAGTGAACCGGGTGCCAGTCTAAACTATGGCTACACCTTC
J: TRBJ1-6; size: NA; length: 14; D: NA; V: TRBV10-3; CDR3: CAISGPTDNSPLHF; DNA: TGTGCCATCAGTGGGCCCACCGATAATTCACCCCTCCACTTT
J: TRBJ2-1; size: NA; length: 15; D: TRBD2; V: TRBV9; CDR3: CASSSSGGIYNEQFF; DNA: TGTGCCAGCAGCTCATCGGGGGGGATATACAATGAGCAGTTCTTC
J: TRBJ2-5; size: NA; length: 14; D: TRBD1; V: TRBV2; CDR3: CASSRDSRKETQYF; DNA: TGTGCCAGCAGTCGGGACAGTAGAAAAGAGACCCAGTACTTC
J: TRBJ2-3; size: NA; length: 16; D: NA; V: TRBV28; CDR3: CASSAQEAVSTDTQYF; DNA: TGTGCCAGCAGCGCCCAGGAGGCAGTTAGCACAGATACGCAGTATTTT
J: TRBJ2-7; size: NA; length: 12; D: NA; V: TRBV11-2; CDR3: CASSSQGRRQYF; DNA: TGTGCCAGCAGCTCGCAGGGGCGTCGGCAGTACTTC
J: TRBJ1-5; size: NA; length: 16; D: TRBD1; V: TRBV18; CDR3: CASSPPGTGGSQPQHF; DNA: TGTGCCAGCTCACCTCCAGGGACAGGGGGCTCTCAGCCCCAGCATTTT
J: TRBJ2-3; size: NA; length: 15; D: NA; V: TRBV4-3; CDR3: CASSQDTYETDTQYF; DNA: TGCGCCAGCAGCCAAGACACCTATGAGACAGATACGCAGTATTTT
J: TRBJ2-2; size: few; length: 16; D: TRBD2; V: TRBV6-4; CDR3: CASSDSGGLGSGELFF; DNA: TGTGCCAGCAGTGACTCGGGAGGGCTTGGCTCCGGGGAGCTGTTTTTT
J: TRBJ2-1; size: NA; length: 16; D: TRBD2; V: TRBV5-1; CDR3: CASSLASGGPRDEQFF; DNA: TGCGCCAGCAGCTTGGCGAGCGGGGGGCCTAGGGATGAGCAGTTCTTC
J: TRBJ1-4; size: NA; length: 16; D: NA; V: TRBV5-6; CDR3: CASSLNTGNGVEKLFF; DNA: TGTGCCAGCAGCTTAAATACAGGGAATGGGGTCGAAAAACTGTTTTTT
J: TRBJ2-5; size: NA; length: 13; D: NA; V: TRBV7-9; CDR3: CASSSPRQETQYF; DNA: TGTGCCAGCAGCTCACCTCGGCAAGAGACCCAGTACTTC
J: TRBJ2-2; size: NA; length: 15; D: TRBD1; V: TRBV7-9; CDR3: CASILAGGNTGELFF; DNA: TGTGCCAGCATCCTCGCAGGGGGCAACACCGGGGAGCTGTTTTTT
J: TRBJ2-7; size: NA; length: 14; D: NA; V: TRBV11-1; CDR3: CASSLRGTSYEQYF; DNA: TGTGCCAGCAGCTTACGCGGGACTTCCTACGAGCAGTACTTC
J: TRBJ2-1; size: NA; length: 18; D: TRBD2; V: TRBV18; CDR3: CASSPRSGPGGAYNEQFF; DNA: TGTGCCAGCTCACCACGTAGTGGGCCGGGGGGAGCCTACAATGAGCAGTTCTTC
J: TRBJ2-2; size: NA; length: 14; D: NA; V: TRBV7-6; CDR3: CASSSFSDTGELFF; DNA: TGTGCCAGCAGCTCCTTTTCGGACACCGGGGAGCTGTTTTTT
J: TRBJ1-2; size: NA; length: 15; D: TRBD1; V: TRBV6-5; CDR3: CASSYAGTGIYGYTF; DNA: TGTGCCAGCAGTTACGCCGGGACAGGGATTTATGGCTACACCTTC
J: TRBJ2-1; size: NA; length: 16; D: TRBD2; V: TRBV9; CDR3: CASTTTSGSPYNEQFF; DNA: TGTGCCAGCACCACGACTAGCGGGAGTCCCTACAATGAGCAGTTCTTC
J: TRBJ2-1; size: NA; length: 13; D: NA; V: TRBV5-4; CDR3: CASSIGHYNEQFF; DNA: TGTGCCAGCAGCATAGGACATTACAATGAGCAGTTCTTC
J: TRBJ1-6; size: NA; length: 15; D: NA; V: TRBV5-1; CDR3: CASSFRHQDNSPLHF; DNA: TGCGCCAGCAGCTTTCGACATCAGGATAATTCACCCCTCCACTTT
J: TRBJ1-2; size: NA; length: 11; D: NA; V: TRBV10-3; CDR3: CAISDLYGYTF; DNA: TGTGCCATCAGTGACCTCTATGGCTACACCTTC
J: TRBJ2-7; size: NA; length: 18; D: TRBD2; V: TRBV28; CDR3: CASSSPGGLAGAGYEQYF; DNA: TGTGCCAGCAGTTCCCCCGGAGGGCTAGCGGGGGCCGGCTACGAGCAGTACTTC
J: TRBJ2-2; size: NA; length: 16; D: TRBD1; V: TRBV6-1; CDR3: CASSEYWTGGSGELFF; DNA: TGTGCCAGCAGTGAATATTGGACAGGGGGCAGCGGGGAGCTGTTTTTT